These T cell receptor beta chains were read from a single sample in a study of shared clonotypes between healthy human individuals. Measured with immunoSEQ multiplex PCR; TCRdb has only the in-frame clones, and not every one. The repertoire consists of a few million clones, with just under 95% occurring once and the leading ten covering about 0.41%. Sequenced sample: naive CD4+ T cells from PBMCs. The receptors shown here come from a man aged 18-30 years in good health. Some clones in this sample may be carry-over from other donors' samples. CDR3s include the opening cysteine and the closing phenylalanine or tryptophan. D genes are given only for firm matches. For some rows the clone size is stated as once, few or many, or as a class when expanded; others skip it.

>once|TRBJ2-7|TRBV7-2|TRBD2
TGTGCCAGCGCCCCATGGCGGGAGTACTTCTACGAGCAGTACTTC
CASAPWREYFYEQYF
>NA|TRBJ2-3|TRBV7-2|NA
TGTGCCAGCAGCTCGTTTACAGATACGCAGTATTTT
CASSSFTDTQYF
>once|TRBJ1-1|TRBV5-1|NA
TGCGCCAGCAGCATCAAGGAGGAGGTCATGAACACTGAAGCTTTCTTT
CASSIKEEVMNTEAFF
>NA|TRBJ1-3|TRBV18|NA
TGTGCCAGCTCACCAGCGGAAGAAGGGACGGGCGGCACCATATATTTT
CASSPAEEGTGGTIYF
>NA|TRBJ2-1|TRBV5-1|NA
TGCGCCAGCAGCTCAGACTCCGCGCGGACGGGTGAGCAGTTCTTC
CASSSDSARTGEQFF
>NA|TRBJ1-1|TRBV20-1|NA
TGCAGTGCTAGCAACAGGGTTAAAGCTTTCTTT
CSASNRVKAFF
>once|TRBJ2-2|TRBV28|TRBD2
TGTGCCAGCAGTATAGCGGGAGGGGACACCGGGGAGCTGTTTTTT
CASSIAGGDTGELFF
>NA|TRBJ2-5|TRBV2|TRBD2
TGTGCCAGCAGTGACACGGGACTAGCGAACCAAGAGACCCAGTACTTC
CASSDTGLANQETQYF
>NA|TRBJ2-1|TRBV7-2|NA
TGTGCCAGCAGCTTAGGGCCGCCCTCCTACAATGAGCAGTTCTTC
CASSLGPPSYNEQFF
>NA|TRBJ2-7|TRBV28|TRBD2
TGTGCCAGCAGTGCCACTAGCGGGAGATTCTACGAGCAGTACTTC
CASSATSGRFYEQYF
>NA|TRBJ2-2|TRBV9|TRBD2
TGTGCCAGCAGCGTAACTGGACTAGCGGCGAACACCGGGGAGCTGTTTTTT
CASSVTGLAANTGELFF
>NA|TRBJ1-1|TRBV28|NA
TGTGCCAGCACTCATCGACAGGCCGAAGCTTTCTTT
CASTHRQAEAFF
>NA|TRBJ2-4|TRBV29-1|TRBD1
TGCAGCTCAACAGGACAGGGTGGGAACATTCAGTACTTC
CSSTGQGGNIQYF
>NA|TRBJ2-4|TRBV4-3|NA
TGCGCCAGCAGCCAAGAGGTGAAGGGGTCCATTCAGTACTTC
CASSQEVKGSIQYF
>NA|TRBJ2-1|TRBV19|NA
TGTGCCAGTAGTCGGGGGCCCCCTTCCTACAATGAGCAGTTCTTC
CASSRGPPSYNEQFF
>NA|TRBJ2-3|TRBV2|NA
TGTGCCAGCAGTGAATTGAAGGGGCAAACGCAGTATTTT
CASSELKGQTQYF
>NA|TRBJ2-4|TRBV25-1|NA
TGTGCCAGCAGTGACTCCGGGGCCTCTGGGGCCAAAAACATTCAGTACTTC
CASSDSGASGAKNIQYF
>NA|TRBJ2-7|TRBV7-9|TRBD2
TGTGCCAGCAGCGCGACCCCTGGTAGCGGGAGGGTCAACGAGCAGTACTTC
CASSATPGSGRVNEQYF
>NA|TRBJ2-7|TRBV7-3|TRBD1
TGTGCCAGCAGCTTGACAGGGGGTTTGTTATTCGAGCAGTACTTC
CASSLTGGLLFEQYF
>NA|TRBJ2-3|TRBV5-5|NA
TGTGCCAGCAGCTCCACGAGGGAGGCAGATACGCAGTATTTT
CASSSTREADTQYF
>NA|TRBJ2-5|TRBV5-1|TRBD2
TGCGCCAGCAGCTTACCAGCCCTAGCGGGATTAGAAGAGACCCAGTACTTC
CASSLPALAGLEETQYF
>NA|TRBJ1-1|TRBV7-3|TRBD1
TGTGCCAGCAGCCACCGAGGGGGCCACACTGAAGCTTTCTTT
CASSHRGGHTEAFF
>NA|TRBJ2-7|TRBV7-2|NA
TGTGCCAGCAGCCCCGAGAGACCTGGAGAGCAGTACTTC
CASSPERPGEQYF
>NA|TRBJ1-1|TRBV5-1|TRBD1
TGCGCCAGCAGCCCCAGGACAGGGGGGAACACTGAAGCTTTCTTT
CASSPRTGGNTEAFF
>NA|TRBJ2-5|TRBV2|TRBD1
TGTGCCAGCAACCGGGACAGACAAGAGACCCAGTACTTC
CASNRDRQETQYF
>NA|TRBJ2-5|TRBV12-5|NA
TGTGCTAGTGGTTTGGGGGTACAAAGCGGGTTGGGGCAAGAGACCCAGTACTTC
CASGLGVQSGLGQETQYF
>NA|TRBJ2-7|TRBV28|TRBD1
TGTGCCAGCAGTCACGGACAGGGATCCTACGAGCAGTACTTC
CASSHGQGSYEQYF
>NA|TRBJ2-7|TRBV7-2|NA
TGTGCCAGTTCGTTTGCGTCCTACGAGCAGTACTTC
CASSFASYEQYF
>NA|TRBJ2-3|TRBV27|NA
TGTGCCAGCAGGCCGACAGCCTATATCACAGATACGCAGTATTTT
CASRPTAYITDTQYF
>NA|TRBJ2-7|TRBV7-9|TRBD1
TGTGCCAGCAGCCTGCTTGGACAGGGACACTACGAGCAGTACTTC
CASSLLGQGHYEQYF
>NA|TRBJ2-1|TRBV5-1|NA
TGCGCCAGCAGCTGGGCAGGGGACCTCAATGAGCAGTTCTTC
CASSWAGDLNEQFF
>NA|TRBJ1-2|TRBV27|NA
TGTGCCAGCAGTCCCCGGAGCCGGCCGCCCTATGGCTACACCTTC
CASSPRSRPPYGYTF
>NA|TRBJ1-2|TRBV29-1|TRBD1
TGCAGCGTGAGACAGGGGGCGGGAAACTATGGCTACACCTTC
CSVRQGAGNYGYTF
>NA|TRBJ2-1|TRBV6-1|NA
TGTGCCAGCGAAAGATCGCAGCAGTTCTTC
CASERSQQFF
>NA|TRBJ2-7|TRBV5-4|NA
TGTGCCAGCAGCTTGAAGGGACTGCCCTACGAGCAGTACTTC
CASSLKGLPYEQYF
>NA|TRBJ1-2|TRBV5-1|TRBD1
TGCGCCAGCAGCTTGACGGACAGGAACTATGGCTACACCTTC
CASSLTDRNYGYTF
>NA|TRBJ2-1|TRBV4-2|NA
TGTGCCAGCAGCCAAGTTCAGGCTGGAAATGACAATGAGCAGTTCTTC
CASSQVQAGNDNEQFF
>NA|TRBJ1-2|TRBV5-1|NA
TGCGCCAGCACCCCTGGACGGCGTAGTTCATACTATGGCTACACCTTC
CASTPGRRSSYYGYTF
>NA|TRBJ2-1|TRBV5-1|TRBD2
TGCGCCAGCAGCTCCCTAGCGGGAGCCCACAATGAGCAGTTCTTC
CASSSLAGAHNEQFF
>NA|TRBJ2-5|TRBV19|NA
TGTGCCAGTAGTGCCCAAGAGACCCAGTACTTC
CASSAQETQYF
>NA|TRBJ2-4|TRBV7-9|NA
TGTGCCAGCAGCTTAATTCAGGGTACTAACATTCAGTACTTC
CASSLIQGTNIQYF
>NA|TRBJ1-5|TRBV2|NA
TGTGCCAGCAACAGCGGGACTTTCACAAATCAGCCCCAGCATTTT
CASNSGTFTNQPQHF